This TCR beta chain was observed in a study of cytomegalovirus exposure and HLA in healthy donors. Background on the study: A prior analysis found 117 million unique TCR beta sequences from approximately 200 million T cells.

This clone has more than one count but fewer than ten. Its antigen is still unknown. Per germline, CDR1 ENHRY and CDR2 SYGVKD. Trimming removed 2 bases from V and 7 bases from J, with 15 bases in between. The CDR3 contains 14 residues. Study observations and caveats: Reportedly, cytomegalovirus status was diagnosed with high sensitivity and specificity.

Researchers ran the PCR with 60 Vbeta and 13 Jbeta primers. The table came from immunoSEQ multiplex PCR; TCRdb's copy has only in-frame clones and leaves some out. The table records about 140,000 clones, around 80% of them present only once. This clonotype originated in a female donor in good health and CMV-seronegative. The rearrangement links TRBV10-3 to TRBJ2-7, with D possibly matching TRBD2 (5 bases). Specimen: PBMCs. CDR3 protein: CAISEPPDLWEQYF. In DNA, the CDR3 is TGTGCCATCAGTGAGCCCCCGGACTTATGGGAGCAGTACTTC.